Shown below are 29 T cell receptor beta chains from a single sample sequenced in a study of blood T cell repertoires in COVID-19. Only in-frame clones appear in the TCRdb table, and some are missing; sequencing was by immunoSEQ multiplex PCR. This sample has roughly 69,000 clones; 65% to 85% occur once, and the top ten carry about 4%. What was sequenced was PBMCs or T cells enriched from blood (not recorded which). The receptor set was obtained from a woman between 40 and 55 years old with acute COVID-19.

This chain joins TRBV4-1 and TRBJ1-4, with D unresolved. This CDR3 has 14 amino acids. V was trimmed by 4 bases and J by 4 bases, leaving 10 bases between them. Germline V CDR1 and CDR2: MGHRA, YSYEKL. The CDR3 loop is CASSLSGDNEKLFF. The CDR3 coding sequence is TGCGCCAGCAGCCTCTCTGGAGATAATGAAAAACTGTTTTTT.

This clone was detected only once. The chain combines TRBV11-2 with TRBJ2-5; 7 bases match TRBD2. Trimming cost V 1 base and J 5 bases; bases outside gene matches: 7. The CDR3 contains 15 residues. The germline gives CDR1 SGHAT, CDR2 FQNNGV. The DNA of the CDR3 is TGTGCCAGCAGCTTAGTTCTGGCGGGAGTCGAGACCCAGTACTTC. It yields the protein CASSLVLAGVETQYF.

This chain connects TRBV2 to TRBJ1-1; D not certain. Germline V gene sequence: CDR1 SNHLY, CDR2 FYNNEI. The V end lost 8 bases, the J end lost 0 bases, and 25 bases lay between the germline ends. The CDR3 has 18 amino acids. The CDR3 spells CASWGIAVWVRMNTEAFF. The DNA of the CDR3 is TGTGCCAGCTGGGGAATAGCGGTATGGGTTCGCATGAACACTGAAGCTTTCTTT. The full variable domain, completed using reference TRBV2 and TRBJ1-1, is EPEVTQTPSHQVTQMGQEVILRCVPISNHLYFYWYRQILGQKVEFLVSFYNNEISEKSEIFDDQFSVERPDGSNFTLKIRSTKLEDSAMYFCASWGIAVWVRMNTEAFFGQGTRLTVV.

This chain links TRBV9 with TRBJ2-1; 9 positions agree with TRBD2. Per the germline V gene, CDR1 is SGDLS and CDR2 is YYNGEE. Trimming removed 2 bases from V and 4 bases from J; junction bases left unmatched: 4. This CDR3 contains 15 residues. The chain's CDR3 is CASSVGTSPYNEQFF. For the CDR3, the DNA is TGTGCCAGCAGCGTCGGGACTAGCCCATACAATGAGCAGTTCTTC.

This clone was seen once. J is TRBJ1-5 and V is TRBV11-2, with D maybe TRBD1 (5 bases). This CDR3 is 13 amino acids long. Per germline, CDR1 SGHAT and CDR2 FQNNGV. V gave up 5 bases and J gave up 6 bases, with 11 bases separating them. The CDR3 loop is CASSDGGVQPQHF. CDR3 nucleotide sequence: TGTGCCAGCAGCGATGGGGGGGTTCAGCCCCAGCATTTT. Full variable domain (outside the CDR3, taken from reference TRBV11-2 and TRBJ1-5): EAGVAQSPRYKIIEKRQSVAFWCNPISGHATLYWYQQILGQGPKLLIQFQNNGVVDDSQLPKDRFSAERLKGVDSTLKIQPAKLEDSAVYLCASSDGGVQPQHFGDGTRLSIL.

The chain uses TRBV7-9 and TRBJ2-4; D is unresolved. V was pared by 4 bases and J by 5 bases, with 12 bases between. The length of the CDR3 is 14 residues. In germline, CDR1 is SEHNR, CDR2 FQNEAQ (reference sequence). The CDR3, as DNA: TGTGCCAGCAGCTCCGTGTTGGGCGAAAACATTCAGTACTTC. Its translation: CASSSVLGENIQYF.

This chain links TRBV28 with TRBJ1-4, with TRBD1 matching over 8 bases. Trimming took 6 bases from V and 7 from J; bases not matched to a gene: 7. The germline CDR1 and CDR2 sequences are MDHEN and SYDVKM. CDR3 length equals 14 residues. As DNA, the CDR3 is TGTGCCAGCAGGACGACAGGGGACGGTGAAAAACTGTTTTTT. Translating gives CASRTTGDGEKLFF.

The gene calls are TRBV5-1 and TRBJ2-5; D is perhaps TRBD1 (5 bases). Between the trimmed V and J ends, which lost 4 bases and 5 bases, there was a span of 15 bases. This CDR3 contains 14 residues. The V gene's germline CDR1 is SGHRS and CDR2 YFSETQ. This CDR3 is CASSPQERWETQYF. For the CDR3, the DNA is TGCGCCAGCAGCCCACAGGAAAGGTGGGAGACCCAGTACTTC.

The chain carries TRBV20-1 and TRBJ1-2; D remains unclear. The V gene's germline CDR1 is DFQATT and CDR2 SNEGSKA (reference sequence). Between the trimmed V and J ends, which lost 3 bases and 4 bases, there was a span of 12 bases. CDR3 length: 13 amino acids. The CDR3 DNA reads TGCAGTGCTAGTACGTCTCGGGTCTATGGCTACACCTTC. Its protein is CSASTSRVYGYTF.

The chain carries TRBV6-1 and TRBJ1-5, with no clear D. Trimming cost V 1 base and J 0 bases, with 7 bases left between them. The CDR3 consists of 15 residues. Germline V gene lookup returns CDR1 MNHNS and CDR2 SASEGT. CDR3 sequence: CASSEDGYSNQPQHF. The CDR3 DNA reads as TGTGCCAGCAGTGAAGACGGTTATAGCAATCAGCCCCAGCATTTT.

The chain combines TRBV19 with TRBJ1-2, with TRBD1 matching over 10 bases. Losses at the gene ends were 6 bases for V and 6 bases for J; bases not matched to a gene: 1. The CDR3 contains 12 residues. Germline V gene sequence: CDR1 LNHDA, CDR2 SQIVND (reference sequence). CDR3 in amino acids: CASRTGGDGYTF. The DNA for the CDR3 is TGTGCCAGTAGGACAGGGGGCGATGGCTACACCTTC.

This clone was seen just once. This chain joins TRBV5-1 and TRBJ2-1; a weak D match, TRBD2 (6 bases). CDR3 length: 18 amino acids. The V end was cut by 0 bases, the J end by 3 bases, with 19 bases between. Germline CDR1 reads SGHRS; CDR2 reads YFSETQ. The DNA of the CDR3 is TGCGCCAGCAGCTTGGGTAGGGAGGCGGGCTGGGACTACAATGAGCAGTTCTTC. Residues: CASSLGREAGWDYNEQFF.

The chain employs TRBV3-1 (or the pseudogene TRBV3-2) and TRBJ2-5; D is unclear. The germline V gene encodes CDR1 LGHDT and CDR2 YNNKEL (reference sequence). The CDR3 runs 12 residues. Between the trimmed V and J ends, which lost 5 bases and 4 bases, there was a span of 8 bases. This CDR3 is CASSSLAETQYF. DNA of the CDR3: TGTGCCAGCAGCTCGTTGGCAGAGACCCAGTACTTC.

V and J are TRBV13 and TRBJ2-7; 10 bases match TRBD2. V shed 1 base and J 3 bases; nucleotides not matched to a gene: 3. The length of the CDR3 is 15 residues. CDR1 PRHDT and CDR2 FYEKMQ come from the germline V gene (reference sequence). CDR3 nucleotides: TGTGCCAGCAGCTTAGTGGCTAGCGGGAGCTACGAGCAGTACTTC. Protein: CASSLVASGSYEQYF.

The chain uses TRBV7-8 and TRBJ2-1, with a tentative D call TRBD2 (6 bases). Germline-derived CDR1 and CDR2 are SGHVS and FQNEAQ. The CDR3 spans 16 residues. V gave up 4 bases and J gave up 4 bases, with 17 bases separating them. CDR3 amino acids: CASSWPPLAKYNEQFF. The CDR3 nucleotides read TGTGCCAGCAGCTGGCCGCCCCTAGCGAAGTACAATGAGCAGTTCTTC.

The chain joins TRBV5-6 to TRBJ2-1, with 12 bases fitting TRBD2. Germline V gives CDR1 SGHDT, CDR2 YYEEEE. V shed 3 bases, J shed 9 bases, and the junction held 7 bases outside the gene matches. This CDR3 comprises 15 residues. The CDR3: CASSSTSGSSTEQFF. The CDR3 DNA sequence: TGTGCCAGCAGCTCGACTAGCGGGAGCTCCACTGAGCAGTTCTTC.

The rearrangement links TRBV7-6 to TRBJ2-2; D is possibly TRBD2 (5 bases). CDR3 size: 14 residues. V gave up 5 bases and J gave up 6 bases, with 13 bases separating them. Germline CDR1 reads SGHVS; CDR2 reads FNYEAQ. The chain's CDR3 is CASSRSRGSGELFF. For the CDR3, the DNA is TGTGCCAGCAGCCGAAGCCGGGGTTCCGGGGAGCTGTTTTTT.

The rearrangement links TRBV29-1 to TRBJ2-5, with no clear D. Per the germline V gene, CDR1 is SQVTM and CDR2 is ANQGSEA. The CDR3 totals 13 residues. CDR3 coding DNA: TGCAGTGCGGCCCTGACACCACAAGAGACCCAGTACTTC. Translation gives CSAALTPQETQYF.

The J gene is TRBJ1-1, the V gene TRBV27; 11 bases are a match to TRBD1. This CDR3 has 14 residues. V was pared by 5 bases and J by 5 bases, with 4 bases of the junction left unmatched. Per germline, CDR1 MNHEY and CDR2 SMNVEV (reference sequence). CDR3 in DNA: TGTGCCAGCAGTCCCGGGACAGGGGGGACTGAAGCTTTCTTT. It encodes CASSPGTGGTEAFF.

CDR3 protein: CASSFLAGEYEQFF. The CDR3 region has the DNA TGTGCCAGCAGTTTTTTAGCGGGAGAGTATGAGCAGTTCTTC. The chain is built from TRBV28 and TRBJ2-1; 9 bases match TRBD2. Germline-derived CDR1 and CDR2 are MDHEN and SYDVKM. Unmatched junction bases numbered 5, after V lost 3 bases and J lost 8 bases. This CDR3 region has 14 residues.

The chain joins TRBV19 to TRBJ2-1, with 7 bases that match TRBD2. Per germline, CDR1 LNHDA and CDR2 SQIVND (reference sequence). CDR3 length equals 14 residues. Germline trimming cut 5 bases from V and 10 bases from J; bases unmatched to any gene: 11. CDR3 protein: CASSVQRGSGEQFF. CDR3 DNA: TGTGCCAGTAGTGTTCAGCGGGGATCTGGCGAGCAGTTCTTC.

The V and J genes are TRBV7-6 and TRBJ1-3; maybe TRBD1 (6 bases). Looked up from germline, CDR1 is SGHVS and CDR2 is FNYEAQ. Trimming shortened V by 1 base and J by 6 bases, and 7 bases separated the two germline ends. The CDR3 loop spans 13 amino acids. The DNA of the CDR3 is TGTGCCAGCAGCTTAGACAGGGCAAACACCATATATTTT. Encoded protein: CASSLDRANTIYF.

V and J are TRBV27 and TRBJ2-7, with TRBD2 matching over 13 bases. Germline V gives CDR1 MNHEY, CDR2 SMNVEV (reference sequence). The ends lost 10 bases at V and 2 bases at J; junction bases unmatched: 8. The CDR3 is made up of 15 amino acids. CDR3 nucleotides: TGTGCCACCGGGACTAGCGGGACCCCCCCCTACGAGCAGTACTTC. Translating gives CATGTSGTPPYEQYF.

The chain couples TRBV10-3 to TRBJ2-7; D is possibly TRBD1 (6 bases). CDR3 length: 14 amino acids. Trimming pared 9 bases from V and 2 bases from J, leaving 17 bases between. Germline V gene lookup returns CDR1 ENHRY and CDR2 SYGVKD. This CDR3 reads CAIKTGGGTYEQYF. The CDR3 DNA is TGTGCCATAAAAACTGGGGGCGGTACCTACGAGCAGTACTTC.

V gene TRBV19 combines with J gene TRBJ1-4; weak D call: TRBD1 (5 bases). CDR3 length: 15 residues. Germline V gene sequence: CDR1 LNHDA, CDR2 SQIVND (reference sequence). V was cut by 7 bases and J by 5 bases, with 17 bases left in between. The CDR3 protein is CASNLEPNRNEKLFF. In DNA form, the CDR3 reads TGTGCCAGTAATCTAGAGCCGAACAGGAATGAAAAACTGTTTTTT.

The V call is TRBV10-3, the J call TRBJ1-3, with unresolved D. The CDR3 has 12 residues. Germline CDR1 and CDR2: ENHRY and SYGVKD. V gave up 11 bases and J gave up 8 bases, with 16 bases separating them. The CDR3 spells CAHRNSGDTIYF. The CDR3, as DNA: TGTGCCCATCGAAACTCCGGGGACACCATATATTTT.

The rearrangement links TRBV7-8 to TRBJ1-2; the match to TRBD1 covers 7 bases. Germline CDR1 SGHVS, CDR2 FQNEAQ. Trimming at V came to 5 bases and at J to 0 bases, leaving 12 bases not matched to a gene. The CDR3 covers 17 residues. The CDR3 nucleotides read TGTGCCAGCAGCGTTTCGCCGGGACAGCTCTCTAACTATGGCTACACCTTC. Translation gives CASSVSPGQLSNYGYTF.

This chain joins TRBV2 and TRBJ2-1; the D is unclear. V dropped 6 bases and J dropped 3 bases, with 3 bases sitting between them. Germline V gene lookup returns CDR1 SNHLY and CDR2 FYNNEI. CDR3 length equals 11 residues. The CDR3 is CASSFYNEQFF. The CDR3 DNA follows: TGTGCCAGCAGCTTCTACAATGAGCAGTTCTTC.

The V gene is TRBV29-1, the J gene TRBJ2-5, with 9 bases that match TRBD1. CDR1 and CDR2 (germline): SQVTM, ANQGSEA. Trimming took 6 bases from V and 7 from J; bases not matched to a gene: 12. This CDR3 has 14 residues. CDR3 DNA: TGCAGCGTCTTACCGGGACAGGGTTTGGTGACCCAGTACTTC. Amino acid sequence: CSVLPGQGLVTQYF.